The 20 T cell receptor beta chains below come from one sample, sequenced in a study of blood T cell repertoires in COVID-19. Clones were read by immunoSEQ multiplex PCR, and TCRdb kept only the in-frame ones, dropping some. Among 150,000 to 200,000 clones listed, 88% were seen once. Sequencing was performed on PBMCs or T cells enriched from blood (not recorded which). Receptor source: a woman in her 50s who had recovered from COVID-19.

The chain couples TRBV5-3 to TRBJ1-1; D remains ambiguous. TRBV5-3 is recorded as an ORF, its role being uncertain. The CDR3 runs 15 residues. The V end lost 0 bases, the J end lost 3 bases, and 12 bases lay between the germline ends. As DNA, the CDR3 is TGTGCCAGAAGCTTGGACCCTCCGCCGGACACTGAAGCTTTCTTT. The encoded protein is CARSLDPPPDTEAFF.

This clone is a singleton in its sample. The chain carries TRBV6-5 and TRBJ1-5; D may be TRBD1 (5 bases). The CDR3 runs to 15 residues. Germline V gene sequence: CDR1 MNHEY, CDR2 SVGAGI. V was trimmed by 0 bases and J by 6 bases, leaving 12 bases between them. The DNA for the CDR3 is TGTGCCAGCAGTTACTCGTCCAGGGTCGGTCAGCCCCAGCATTTT. Amino acid sequence: CASSYSSRVGQPQHF.

This clone showed up just once. The chain combines TRBV7-9 with TRBJ2-2, with 9 positions matching TRBD2. The trim removed 1 base at V and 4 bases at J, leaving 10 bases unmatched. Germline CDR1 SEHNR, CDR2 FQNEAQ (reference sequence). This CDR3 spans 18 amino acids. The CDR3 is CASSLDGTSRKSTGELFF. The CDR3 region has the DNA TGTGCCAGCAGCTTAGACGGGACTAGCCGGAAAAGCACCGGGGAGCTGTTTTTT. Supplemented by reference TRBV7-9 and TRBJ2-2, the full variable domain reads DTGVSQNPRHKITKRGQNVTFRCDPISEHNRLYWYRQTLGQGPEFLTYFQNEAQLEKSRLLSDRFSAERPKGSFSTLEIQRTEQGDSAMYLCASSLDGTSRKSTGELFFGEGSRLTVL.

Notes on this clone: One end of the junction is discordant with germline, which a read error may explain. This chain joins TRBV14 and TRBJ1-1; D is perhaps TRBD1 (5 bases). The CDR3 spans 13 residues. The germline CDR1 and CDR2 sequences are SGHDN and FVKESK. The CDR3 sequence: CASSRLPGTEAFF. For the CDR3, the DNA is TGTGCCAGCAGCCGCCTCCCCGGGACTGAGGCTTTCTTT.

The chain links TRBV5-8 to TRBJ1-5, with D unresolved. The CDR3 is 14 residues long. Germline V CDR1 and CDR2: SGHTS, YDEGEE. V shed 2 bases and J shed 1 base, with 7 bases lying between them. CDR3 DNA: TGTGCCAGCAGCTTTGGCGGGAGCAATCAGCCCCAGCATTTT. This sequence encodes CASSFGGSNQPQHF.

The chain links TRBV5-4 to TRBJ2-1; no reliable D call. With 0 bases removed from V and 9 bases from J, the gap between germline ends came to 7 bases. The CDR3 length is 12 residues. The germline V gene has CDR1 SGHNT and CDR2 YYREEE (reference sequence). CDR3 nucleotides: TGTGCCAGCAGCTTGGAACGGAGTGAGCAGTTCTTC. Translating gives CASSLERSEQFF.

The J gene is TRBJ2-1, the V gene TRBV19, with D possibly TRBD2 on 5 matching bases. V was shortened by 2 bases and J by 0 bases, with 8 bases between the two germline ends. This CDR3 region has 15 residues. CDR1 is LNHDA, CDR2 SQIVND, per germline (reference sequence). CDR3 in DNA: TGTGCCAGTAGTATAAGCGGTCTCTCCTACAATGAGCAGTTCTTC. Translated, it gives CASSISGLSYNEQFF.

The V call is TRBV3-1 (or the pseudogene TRBV3-2), the J call TRBJ2-3, with D maybe TRBD1 (6 bases). This CDR3 spans 20 amino acids. V was pared by 2 bases and J by 0 bases, with 24 bases between. Germline assignment: CDR1 LGHDT and CDR2 YNNKEL (reference sequence). This chain's CDR3 is CASSQRLLGQLHPSTDTQYF. The CDR3 coding sequence is TGTGCCAGCAGCCAAAGACTCCTCGGACAGCTTCATCCTAGCACAGATACGCAGTATTTT.

This chain connects TRBV5-1 to TRBJ2-5; TRBD2 agrees at 10 bases. V shed 2 bases, J shed 5 bases, and the junction held 0 bases outside the gene matches. This CDR3 contains 13 residues. Germline V gives CDR1 SGHRS, CDR2 YFSETQ. The CDR3 DNA reads TGCGCCAGCAGCTTTAGCGGGGGGGAGACCCAGTACTTC. This gives the protein CASSFSGGETQYF. Variable domain in full (rest from reference TRBV5-1 and TRBJ2-5): KAGVTQTPRYLIKTRGQQVTLSCSPISGHRSVSWYQQTPGQGLQFLFEYFSETQRNKGNFPGRFSGRQFSNSRSEMNVSTLELGDSALYLCASSFSGGETQYFGPGTRLLVL.

This chain links TRBV6-5 with TRBJ2-3, with a possible D match to TRBD1 (5 bases). V lost 6 bases and J 1 base, leaving 14 bases between the germline ends. Germline lookup yields CDR1 MNHEY and CDR2 SVGAGI. The CDR3 runs to 15 residues. CDR3 region: CASSKQGIRTDTQYF. CDR3 nucleotides: TGTGCCAGCAGCAAGCAGGGTATCCGCACAGATACGCAGTATTTT.

V is TRBV7-9 and J is TRBJ2-5, with 12 bases that match TRBD2. J gave up 5 bases and V 4 bases, and 8 bases lay outside the gene matches. The CDR3 has 16 residues. Per the germline V gene, CDR1 is SEHNR and CDR2 is FQNEAQ (reference sequence). The CDR3 bases are TGTGCCAGCAGCTCTAGCGGGGGGGAAGAGTTGGAGACCCAGTACTTC. Its translation is CASSSSGGEELETQYF.

The rearrangement links TRBV7-2 to TRBJ2-3; possible D gene TRBD2, 6 bases. The ends were cut back, 5 bases at V and 2 bases at J, with 14 bases in the middle. The CDR3 loop spans 15 amino acids. Germline lookup yields CDR1 SGHTA and CDR2 FQGNSA. The CDR3 region is CASSLQAGFTDTQYF. The CDR3, as DNA: TGTGCCAGCAGCCTGCAAGCGGGCTTCACAGATACGCAGTATTTT.

Here the CDR3 reads CASSLESGSSPLHF. The CDR3 region has the DNA TGTGCCAGCAGCTTAGAATCGGGGAGTTCACCCCTCCACTTT. This chain connects TRBV7-9 to TRBJ1-6; unclear D gene. Germline V gene data show CDR1 as SEHNR and CDR2 as FQNEAQ (reference sequence). Trimming left V 1 base short and J 9 bases short, with 10 bases between. This CDR3 is 14 amino acids long.

The genes are TRBV24-1 and TRBJ1-2, with 11 bases fitting TRBD1. Germline CDR1 reads KGHDR; CDR2 reads SFDVKD. The CDR3 sequence is 19 residues long. Losses at the gene ends were 5 bases for V and 3 bases for J; bases not matched to a gene: 16. In nucleotides, the CDR3 is TGTGCCACCAGTGGAATAACGGGACAGGGGGAAATAACCGACTATGGCTACACCTTC. Residues: CATSGITGQGEITDYGYTF.

CDR3 sequence: CASSPQRRSPGELFF. Here the CDR3 DNA reads TGTGCCAGCTCACCCCAGCGGAGGTCCCCGGGGGAGCTGTTTTTT. The chain has TRBV18 and TRBJ2-2, with D possibly TRBD2 on 5 matching bases. V gave up 3 bases and J gave up 8 bases, with 16 bases separating them. Germline values: CDR1 KGHSH, CDR2 LQKENI. The CDR3 has 15 amino acids.

The rearrangement joins TRBV10-1 to TRBJ1-4; 7 positions match TRBD1. This CDR3 has 14 amino acids. With 1 base clipped from V and 7 bases from J, the junction kept 3 bases outside the gene matches. Germline lookup yields CDR1 WNHNN and CDR2 SYGVQD (reference sequence). CDR3 amino acids: CASSEYRGGEKLFF. CDR3 DNA: TGCGCCAGCAGTGAGTACAGGGGAGGTGAAAAACTGTTTTTT.

The CDR3 DNA is TGTGCCAGCAGTTACTCCTCGGGACAGGGCCGCTCCTACAATGAGCAGTTCTTC. Protein: CASSYSSGQGRSYNEQFF. V gene TRBV6-2 or TRBV6-3 combines with J gene TRBJ2-1; 9 nucleotides agree with TRBD1. CDR1 and CDR2 from the germline V gene are MNHEY and SVGEGT. The CDR3 extends over 18 amino acids. With 0 bases clipped from V and 0 bases from J, the junction kept 6 bases outside the gene matches.

The chain is built from TRBV3-1 (or the pseudogene TRBV3-2) and TRBJ1-2, with unresolved D. V was cut by 1 base and J by 8 bases, with 11 bases left in between. CDR1 is LGHDT, CDR2 YNNKEL, per germline (reference sequence). The CDR3 is made up of 13 amino acids. The CDR3 reads CASSQAGPRGYTF. The CDR3 nucleotides read TGTGCCAGCAGCCAAGCTGGGCCCCGAGGCTACACCTTC.

The rearrangement uses TRBV12-3 or TRBV12-4 and TRBJ2-7, with D possibly being TRBD2 (5 bases). The CDR3 contains 13 residues. V lost 6 bases to trimming and J lost 3 bases, with 12 bases between them. The CDR3 is CASRVGLRYEQYF. The DNA of the CDR3 is TGTGCCAGCAGAGTAGGACTTCGCTACGAGCAGTACTTC.

The J gene is TRBJ1-2, the V gene TRBV19, with no clear D. The CDR3 length is 12 residues. V shed 6 bases and J shed 8 bases, with 13 bases lying between them. Germline V gene data show CDR1 as LNHDA and CDR2 as SQIVND (reference sequence). Here the CDR3 DNA reads TGTGCCAGTAGCGCAGGTGGCCTAGGCTACACCTTC. This sequence encodes CASSAGGLGYTF.